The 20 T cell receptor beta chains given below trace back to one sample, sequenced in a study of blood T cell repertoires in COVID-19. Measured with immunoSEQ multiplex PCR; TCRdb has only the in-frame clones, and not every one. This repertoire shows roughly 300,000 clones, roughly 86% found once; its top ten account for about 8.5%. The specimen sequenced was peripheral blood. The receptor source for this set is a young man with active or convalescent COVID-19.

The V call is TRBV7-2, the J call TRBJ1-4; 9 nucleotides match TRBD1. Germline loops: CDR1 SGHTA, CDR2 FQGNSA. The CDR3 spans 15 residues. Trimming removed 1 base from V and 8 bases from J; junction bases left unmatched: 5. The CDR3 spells CASSLGGTGNEKLFF. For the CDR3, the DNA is TGTGCCAGCAGCTTAGGGGGGACAGGGAACGAAAAACTGTTTTTT.

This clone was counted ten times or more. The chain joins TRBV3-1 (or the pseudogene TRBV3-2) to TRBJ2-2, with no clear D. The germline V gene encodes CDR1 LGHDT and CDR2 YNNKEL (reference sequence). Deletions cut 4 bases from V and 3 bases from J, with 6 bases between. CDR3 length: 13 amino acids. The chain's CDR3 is CASSPLDTGELFF. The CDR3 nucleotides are TGTGCCAGCAGCCCTTTAGACACCGGGGAGCTGTTTTTT.

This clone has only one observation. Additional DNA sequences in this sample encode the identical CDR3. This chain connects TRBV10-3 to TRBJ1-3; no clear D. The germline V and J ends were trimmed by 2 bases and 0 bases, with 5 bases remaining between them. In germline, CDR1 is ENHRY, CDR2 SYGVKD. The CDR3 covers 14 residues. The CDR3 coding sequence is TGTGCCATCAGTGAGGCAGGCTCTGGAAACACCATATATTTT. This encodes CAISEAGSGNTIYF.

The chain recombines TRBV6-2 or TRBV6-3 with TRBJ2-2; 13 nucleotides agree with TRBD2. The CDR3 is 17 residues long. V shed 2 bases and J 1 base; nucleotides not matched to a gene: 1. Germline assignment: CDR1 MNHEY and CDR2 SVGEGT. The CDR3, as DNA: TGTGCCAGCAGTTACGGGACTAGCGGGGTGAACACCGGGGAGCTGTTTTTT. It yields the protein CASSYGTSGVNTGELFF.

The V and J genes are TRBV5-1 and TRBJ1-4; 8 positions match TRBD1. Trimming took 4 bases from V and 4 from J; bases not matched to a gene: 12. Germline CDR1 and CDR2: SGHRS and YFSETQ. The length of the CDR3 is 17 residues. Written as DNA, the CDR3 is TGCGCCAGCAGCGGCCGAGCAGGGGGCGGTTATAATGAAAAACTGTTTTTT. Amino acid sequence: CASSGRAGGGYNEKLFF.

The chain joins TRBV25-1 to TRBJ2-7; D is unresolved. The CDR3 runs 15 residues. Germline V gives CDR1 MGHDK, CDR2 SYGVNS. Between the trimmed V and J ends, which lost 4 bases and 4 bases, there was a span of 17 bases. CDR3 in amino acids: CASSAAAVTGYEQYF. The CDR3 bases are TGTGCCAGCAGTGCCGCTGCGGTGACTGGATACGAGCAGTACTTC.

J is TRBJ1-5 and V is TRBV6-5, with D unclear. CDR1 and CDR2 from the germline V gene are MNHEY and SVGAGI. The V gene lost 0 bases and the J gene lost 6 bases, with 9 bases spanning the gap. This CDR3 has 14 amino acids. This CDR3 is CASSYSRVGQPQHF. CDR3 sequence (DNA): TGTGCCAGCAGTTACTCACGGGTTGGTCAGCCCCAGCATTTT.

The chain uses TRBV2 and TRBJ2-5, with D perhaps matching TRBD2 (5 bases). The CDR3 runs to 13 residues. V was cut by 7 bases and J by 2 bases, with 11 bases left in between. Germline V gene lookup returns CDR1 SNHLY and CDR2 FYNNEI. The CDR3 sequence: CASTRGWQETQYF. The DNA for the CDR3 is TGTGCCAGCACTCGGGGATGGCAAGAGACCCAGTACTTC.

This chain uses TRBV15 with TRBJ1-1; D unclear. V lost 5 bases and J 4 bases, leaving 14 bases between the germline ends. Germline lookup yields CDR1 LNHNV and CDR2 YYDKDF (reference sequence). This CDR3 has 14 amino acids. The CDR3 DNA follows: TGTGCCACCAGCGGAAGAGGAGGGCTCACTGAAGCTTTCTTT. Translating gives CATSGRGGLTEAFF. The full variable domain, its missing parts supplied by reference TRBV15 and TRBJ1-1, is DAMVIQNPRYQVTQFGKPVTLSCSQTLNHNVMYWYQQKSSQAPKLLFHYYDKDFNNEADTPDNFQSRRPNTSFCFLDIRSPGLGDTAMYLCATSGRGGLTEAFFGQGTRLTVV.

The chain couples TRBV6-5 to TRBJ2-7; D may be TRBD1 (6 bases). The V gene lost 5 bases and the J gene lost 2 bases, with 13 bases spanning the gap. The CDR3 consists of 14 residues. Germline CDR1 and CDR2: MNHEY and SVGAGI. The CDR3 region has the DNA TGTGCCAGCAGTCCCGGGACACAAACCTACGAGCAGTACTTC. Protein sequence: CASSPGTQTYEQYF.

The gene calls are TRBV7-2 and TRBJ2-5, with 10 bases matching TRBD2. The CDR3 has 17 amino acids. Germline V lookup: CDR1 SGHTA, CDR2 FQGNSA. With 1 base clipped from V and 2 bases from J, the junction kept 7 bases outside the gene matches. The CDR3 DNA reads TGTGCCAGCAGCTTAGGATCCGCTAGCGGGGGTCAAGAGACCCAGTACTTC. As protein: CASSLGSASGGQETQYF.

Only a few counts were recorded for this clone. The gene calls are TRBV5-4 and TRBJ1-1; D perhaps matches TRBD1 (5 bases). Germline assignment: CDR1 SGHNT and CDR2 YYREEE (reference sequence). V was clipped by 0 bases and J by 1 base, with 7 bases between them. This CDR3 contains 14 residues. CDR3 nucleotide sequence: TGTGCCAGCAGCTTGGCCAGGGCGAACACTGAAGCTTTCTTT. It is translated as CASSLARANTEAFF.

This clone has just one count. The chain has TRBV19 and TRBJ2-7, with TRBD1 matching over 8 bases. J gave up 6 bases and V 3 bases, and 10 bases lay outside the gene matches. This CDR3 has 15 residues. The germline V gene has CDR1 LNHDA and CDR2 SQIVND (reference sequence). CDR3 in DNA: TGTGCCAGTAGTATCAGGACAGGGATAGCCAGCGAGCAGTACTTC. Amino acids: CASSIRTGIASEQYF.

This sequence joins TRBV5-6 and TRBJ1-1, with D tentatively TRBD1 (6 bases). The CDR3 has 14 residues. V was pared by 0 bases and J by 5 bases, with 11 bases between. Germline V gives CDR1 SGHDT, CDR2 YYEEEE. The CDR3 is CASSLEGELTEAFF. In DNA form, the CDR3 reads TGTGCCAGCAGCTTGGAGGGGGAGCTGACTGAAGCTTTCTTT.

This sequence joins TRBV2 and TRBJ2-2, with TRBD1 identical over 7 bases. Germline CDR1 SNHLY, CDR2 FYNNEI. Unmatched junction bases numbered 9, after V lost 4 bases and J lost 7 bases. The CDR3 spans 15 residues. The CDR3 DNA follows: TGTGCCAGCAGTGGACAGGGCCTCCTGAACGGGGAGCTGTTTTTT. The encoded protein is CASSGQGLLNGELFF.

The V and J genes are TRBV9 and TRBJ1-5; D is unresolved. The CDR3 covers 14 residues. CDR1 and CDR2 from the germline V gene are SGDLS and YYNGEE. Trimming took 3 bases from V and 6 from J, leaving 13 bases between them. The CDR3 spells CASSASAGGQPQHF. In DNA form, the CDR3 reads TGTGCCAGCAGCGCCTCGGCCGGCGGTCAGCCCCAGCATTTT.

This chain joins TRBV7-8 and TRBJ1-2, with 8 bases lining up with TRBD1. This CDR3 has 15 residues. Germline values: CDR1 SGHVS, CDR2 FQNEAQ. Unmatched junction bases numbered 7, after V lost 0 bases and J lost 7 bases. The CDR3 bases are TGTGCCAGCAGCTTAGCGCGTCAGGGGGCTGGTGGCTACACCTTC. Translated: CASSLARQGAGGYTF.

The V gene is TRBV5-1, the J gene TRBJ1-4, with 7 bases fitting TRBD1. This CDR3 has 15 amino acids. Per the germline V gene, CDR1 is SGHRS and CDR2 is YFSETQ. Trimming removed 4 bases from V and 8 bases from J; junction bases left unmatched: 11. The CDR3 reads CASSATGTRKEKLFF. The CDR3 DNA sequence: TGCGCCAGCAGCGCGACAGGGACAAGGAAGGAAAAACTGTTTTTT. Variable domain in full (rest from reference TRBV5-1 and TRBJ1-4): KAGVTQTPRYLIKTRGQQVTLSCSPISGHRSVSWYQQTPGQGLQFLFEYFSETQRNKGNFPGRFSGRQFSNSRSEMNVSTLELGDSALYLCASSATGTRKEKLFFGSGTQLSVL.

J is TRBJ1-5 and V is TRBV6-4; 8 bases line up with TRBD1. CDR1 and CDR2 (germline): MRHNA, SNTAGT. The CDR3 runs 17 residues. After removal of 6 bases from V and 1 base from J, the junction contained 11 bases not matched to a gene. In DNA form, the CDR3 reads TGTGCCAGCAGCGCCATAGGACAGGGCGGGAGCAATCAGCCCCAGCATTTT. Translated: CASSAIGQGGSNQPQHF.

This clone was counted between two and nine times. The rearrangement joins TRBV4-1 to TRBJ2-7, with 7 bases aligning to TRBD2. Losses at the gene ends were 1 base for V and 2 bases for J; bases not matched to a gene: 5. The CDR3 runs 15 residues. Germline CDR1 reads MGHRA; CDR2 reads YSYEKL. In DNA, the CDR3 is TGCGCCAGCAGCCAAGCGGGGACTACTACCTACGAGCAGTACTTC. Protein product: CASSQAGTTTYEQYF.